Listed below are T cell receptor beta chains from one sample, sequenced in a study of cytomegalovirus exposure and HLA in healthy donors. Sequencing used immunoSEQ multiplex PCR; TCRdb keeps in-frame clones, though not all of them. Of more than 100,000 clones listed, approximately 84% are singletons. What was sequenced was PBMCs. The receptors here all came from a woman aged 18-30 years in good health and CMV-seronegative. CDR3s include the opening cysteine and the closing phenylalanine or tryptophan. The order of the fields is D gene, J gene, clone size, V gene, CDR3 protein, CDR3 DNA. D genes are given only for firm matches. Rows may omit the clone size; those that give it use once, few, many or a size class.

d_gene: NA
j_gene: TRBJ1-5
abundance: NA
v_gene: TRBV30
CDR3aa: CAWSVMAGLQPQHF
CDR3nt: TGTGCCTGGAGTGTAATGGCAGGTTTGCAGCCCCAGCATTTT

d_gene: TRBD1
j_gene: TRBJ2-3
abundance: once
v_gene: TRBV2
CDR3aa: CASRAFGTGNRDTQYF
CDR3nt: TGTGCCAGCAGAGCTTTTGGGACAGGGAATAGAGATACGCAGTATTTT

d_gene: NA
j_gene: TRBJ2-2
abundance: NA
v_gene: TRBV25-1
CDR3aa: CASSRTGELFF
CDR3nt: TGTGCCAGCAGCCGCACCGGGGAGCTGTTTTTT

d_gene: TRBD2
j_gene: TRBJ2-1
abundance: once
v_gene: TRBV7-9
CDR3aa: CASSLTSGRALDNEQFF
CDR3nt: TGTGCCAGCAGCCTGACTAGCGGGAGGGCCCTCGACAATGAGCAGTTCTTC

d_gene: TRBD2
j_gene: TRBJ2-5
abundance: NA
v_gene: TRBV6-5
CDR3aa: CAFGGKETQYF
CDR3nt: TGTGCCTTCGGGGGGAAAGAGACCCAGTACTTC

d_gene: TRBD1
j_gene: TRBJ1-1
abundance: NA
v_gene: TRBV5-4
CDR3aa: CASSLEGTGGPEAFF
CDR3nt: TGTGCCAGCAGCTTGGAGGGGACAGGGGGCCCTGAAGCTTTCTTT

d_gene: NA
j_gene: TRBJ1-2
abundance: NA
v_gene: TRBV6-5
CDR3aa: CASSSGQGGYGYTF
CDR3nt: TGTGCCAGCAGCTCGGGCCAGGGTGGCTATGGCTACACCTTC

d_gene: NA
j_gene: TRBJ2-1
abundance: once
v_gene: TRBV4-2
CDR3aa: CASSQEGPGAYNEQFF
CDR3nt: TGTGCCAGCAGCCAAGAGGGGCCAGGGGCCTACAATGAGCAGTTCTTC

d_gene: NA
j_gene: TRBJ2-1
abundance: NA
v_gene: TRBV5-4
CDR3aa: CASSLVGRGTEQFF
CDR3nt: TGTGCCAGCAGCTTGGTAGGCAGGGGTACTGAGCAGTTCTTC

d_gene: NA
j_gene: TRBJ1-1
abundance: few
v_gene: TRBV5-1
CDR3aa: CASSFKLNTEAFF
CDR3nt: TGCGCCAGCAGCTTCAAATTGAACACTGAAGCTTTCTTT

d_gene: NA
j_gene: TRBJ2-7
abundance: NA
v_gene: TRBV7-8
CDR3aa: CASSLDTLEGAGEQYF
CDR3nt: TGTGCCAGCAGCTTAGATACCCTAGAGGGGGCGGGAGAGCAGTACTTC

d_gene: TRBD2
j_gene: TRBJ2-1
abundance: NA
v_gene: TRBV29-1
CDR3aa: CSPRRLAGDYNEQFF
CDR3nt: TGCAGCCCCCGCAGACTAGCAGGAGACTACAATGAGCAGTTCTTC

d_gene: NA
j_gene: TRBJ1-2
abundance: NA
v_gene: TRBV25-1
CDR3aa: CASSDRLQGYTF
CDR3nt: TGTGCCAGCAGTGACAGGTTGCAAGGCTACACCTTC

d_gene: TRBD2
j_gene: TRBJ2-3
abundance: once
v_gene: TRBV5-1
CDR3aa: CASSLWREDPTDTQYF
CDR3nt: TGCGCCAGCAGCTTATGGCGGGAGGATCCCACAGATACGCAGTATTTT

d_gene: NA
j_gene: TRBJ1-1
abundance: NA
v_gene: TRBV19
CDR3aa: CASSIGGGGNTEAFF
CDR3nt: TGTGCCAGTAGTATTGGGGGAGGGGGGAACACTGAAGCTTTCTTT

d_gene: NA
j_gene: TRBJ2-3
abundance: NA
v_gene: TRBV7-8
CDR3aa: CASTLGGAPDTQYF
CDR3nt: TGTGCCAGCACCTTGGGTGGGGCCCCAGATACGCAGTATTTT

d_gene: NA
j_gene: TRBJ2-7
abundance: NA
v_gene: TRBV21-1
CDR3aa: CASSKKTGADEQYF
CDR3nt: TGTGCCAGCAGCAAAAAGACGGGAGCGGACGAGCAGTACTTC

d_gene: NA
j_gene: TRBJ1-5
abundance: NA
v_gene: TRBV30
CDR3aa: CAWSSRGGLDQPQHF
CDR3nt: TGTGCCTGGAGTTCCCGGGGAGGGTTAGATCAGCCCCAGCATTTT

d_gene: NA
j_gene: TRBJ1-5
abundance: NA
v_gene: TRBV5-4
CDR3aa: CASSLGRGQPQHF
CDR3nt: TGTGCCAGCAGCTTGGGCCGGGGGCAGCCCCAGCATTTT

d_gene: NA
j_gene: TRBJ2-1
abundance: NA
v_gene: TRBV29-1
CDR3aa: CSVDTGFPRNEQFF
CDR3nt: TGCAGCGTAGATACAGGGTTCCCTCGGAATGAGCAGTTCTTC

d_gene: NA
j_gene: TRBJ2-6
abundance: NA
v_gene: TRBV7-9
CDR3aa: CSSSLGAGKGANVLTF
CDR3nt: TGTTCCAGCAGCTTAGGGGCAGGGAAGGGGGCCAACGTCCTGACTTTC

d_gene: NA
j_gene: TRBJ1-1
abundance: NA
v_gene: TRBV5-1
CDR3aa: CASSYAGTQNTEAFF
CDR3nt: TGCGCCAGCAGCTACGCCGGGACACAGAACACTGAAGCTTTCTTT

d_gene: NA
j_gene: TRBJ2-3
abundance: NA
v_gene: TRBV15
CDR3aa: CATSSPGPDTQYF
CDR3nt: TGTGCCACCAGCAGTCCTGGCCCAGATACGCAGTATTTT

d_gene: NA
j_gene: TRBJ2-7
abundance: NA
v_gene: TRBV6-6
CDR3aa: CASSPRGYEQYF
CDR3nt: TGTGCCAGCAGCCCACGGGGCTACGAGCAGTACTTC

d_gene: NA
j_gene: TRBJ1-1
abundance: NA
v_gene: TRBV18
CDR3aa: CASSPQAGGMTILEAFF
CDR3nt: TGTGCCAGCTCACCCCAGGCGGGGGGGATGACGATTCTCGAAGCTTTCTTT

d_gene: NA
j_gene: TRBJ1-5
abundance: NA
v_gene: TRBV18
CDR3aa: CASSPTGFFQPQHF
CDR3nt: TGTGCCAGCTCACCTACAGGGTTTTTTCAGCCCCAGCATTTT

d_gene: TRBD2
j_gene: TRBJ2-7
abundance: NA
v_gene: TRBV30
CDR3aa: CAWSSGSSYEQYF
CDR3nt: TGTGCCTGGTCTAGCGGGAGCTCCTACGAGCAGTACTTC

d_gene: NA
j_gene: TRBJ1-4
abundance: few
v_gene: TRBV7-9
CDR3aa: CASSLGEATNEKLFF
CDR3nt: TGTGCCAGCAGCTTAGGAGAAGCAACTAATGAAAAACTGTTTTTT

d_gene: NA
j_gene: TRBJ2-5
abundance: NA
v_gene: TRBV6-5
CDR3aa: CASSYWHGETQYF
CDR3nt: TGTGCCAGCAGTTACTGGCACGGGGAGACCCAGTACTTC

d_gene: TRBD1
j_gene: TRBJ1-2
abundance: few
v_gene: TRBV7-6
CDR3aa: CASSLAPGGEGYGYTF
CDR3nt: TGTGCCAGCAGCTTAGCCCCAGGGGGCGAGGGCTATGGCTACACCTTC

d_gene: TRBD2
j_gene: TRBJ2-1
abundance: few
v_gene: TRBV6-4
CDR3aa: CASSETSGSYNEQFF
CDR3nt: TGTGCCAGCAGTGAGACTAGCGGCTCCTACAATGAGCAGTTCTTC

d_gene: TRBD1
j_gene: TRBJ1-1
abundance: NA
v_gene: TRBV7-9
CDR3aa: CASLGQGVTEAFF
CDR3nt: TGTGCCAGCCTTGGACAGGGGGTCACTGAAGCTTTCTTT

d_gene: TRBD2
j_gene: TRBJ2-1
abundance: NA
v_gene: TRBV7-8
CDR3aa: CASSSSGGGTGNEQFF
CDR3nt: TGTGCCAGCAGCTCCTCCGGCGGGGGAACGGGGAATGAGCAGTTCTTC

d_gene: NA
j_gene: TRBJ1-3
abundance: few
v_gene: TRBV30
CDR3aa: CAWSVPGRSGNTIYF
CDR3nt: TGTGCCTGGAGTGTACCGGGGAGGTCTGGAAACACCATATATTTT

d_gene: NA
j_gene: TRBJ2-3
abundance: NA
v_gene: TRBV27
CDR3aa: CASKQGVSRDTQYF
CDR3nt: TGTGCCAGCAAACAGGGAGTGTCTCGGGATACGCAGTATTTT

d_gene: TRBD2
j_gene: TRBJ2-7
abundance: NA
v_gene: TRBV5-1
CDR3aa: CAPILSGTTYEQYF
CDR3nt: TGCGCCCCCATTCTTTCTGGGACTACCTACGAGCAGTACTTC

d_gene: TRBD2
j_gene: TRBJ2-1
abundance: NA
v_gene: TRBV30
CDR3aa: CAWDLAGLNEQFF
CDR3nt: TGTGCCTGGGACTTAGCGGGACTCAATGAGCAGTTCTTC

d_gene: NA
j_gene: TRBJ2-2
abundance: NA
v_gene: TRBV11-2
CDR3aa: CATRGLNTGELFF
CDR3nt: TGTGCCACCCGTGGGCTTAACACCGGGGAGCTGTTTTTT

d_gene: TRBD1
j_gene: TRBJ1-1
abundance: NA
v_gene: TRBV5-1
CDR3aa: CASGTGAIPEAFF
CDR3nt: TGCGCCAGCGGGACAGGGGCAATTCCTGAAGCTTTCTTT

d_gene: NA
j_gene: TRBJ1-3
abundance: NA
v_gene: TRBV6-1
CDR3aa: CASVWRNRAGNTIYF
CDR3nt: TGTGCCAGCGTATGGCGGAACAGGGCTGGAAACACCATATATTTT

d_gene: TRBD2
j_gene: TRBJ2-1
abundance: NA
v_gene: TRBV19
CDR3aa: CASSRGLAGGEQFF
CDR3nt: TGTGCCAGTAGTAGGGGACTGGCGGGAGGTGAGCAGTTCTTC

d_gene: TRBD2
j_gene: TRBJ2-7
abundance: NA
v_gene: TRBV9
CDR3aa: CASSVGLAPGEQYF
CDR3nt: TGTGCCAGCAGCGTCGGACTAGCGCCGGGCGAGCAGTACTTC

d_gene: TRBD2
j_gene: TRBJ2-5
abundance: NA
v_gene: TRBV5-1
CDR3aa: CASSLTGGQETQYF
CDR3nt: TGCGCCAGCAGCTTAACGGGAGGCCAAGAGACCCAGTACTTC

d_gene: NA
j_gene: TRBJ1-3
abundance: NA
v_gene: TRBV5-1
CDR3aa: CASSPSDTRSGNTIYF
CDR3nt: TGCGCCAGCAGCCCTTCCGACACCCGCTCTGGAAACACCATATATTTT

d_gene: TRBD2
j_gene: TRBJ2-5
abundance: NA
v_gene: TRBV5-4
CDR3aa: CASSSRLAGKETQYF
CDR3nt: TGTGCCAGCAGCTCCCGACTAGCGGGTAAAGAGACCCAGTACTTC

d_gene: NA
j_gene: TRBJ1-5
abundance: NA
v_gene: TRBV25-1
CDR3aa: CASAWDTNQPQHF
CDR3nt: TGTGCCAGCGCCTGGGACACCAATCAGCCCCAGCATTTT

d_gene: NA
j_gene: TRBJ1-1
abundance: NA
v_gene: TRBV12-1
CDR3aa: CASSSGQMNTEAFF
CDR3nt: TGTGCCAGCAGCTCGGGACAAATGAACACTGAAGCTTTCTTT

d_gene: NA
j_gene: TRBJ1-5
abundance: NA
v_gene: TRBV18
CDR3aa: CASSPGTLNQPQHF
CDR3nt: TGTGCCAGCTCACCCGGGACACTGAATCAGCCCCAGCATTTT

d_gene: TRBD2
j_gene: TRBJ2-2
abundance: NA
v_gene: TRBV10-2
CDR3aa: CASRREANTGELFF
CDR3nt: TGCGCCAGCAGGCGGGAGGCGAACACCGGGGAGCTGTTTTTT

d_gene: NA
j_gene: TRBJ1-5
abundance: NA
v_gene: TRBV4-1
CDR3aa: CASSQESTNFDQPQHF
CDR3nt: TGCGCCAGCAGCCAAGAGAGCACCAACTTTGATCAGCCCCAGCATTTT

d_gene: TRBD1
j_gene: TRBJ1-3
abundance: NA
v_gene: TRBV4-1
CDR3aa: CASSQELGGRDTIYF
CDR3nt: TGCGCCAGCAGCCAAGAGTTAGGGGGCAGGGACACCATATATTTT

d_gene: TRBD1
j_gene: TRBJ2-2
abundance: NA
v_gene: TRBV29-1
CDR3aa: CSADRVNTGELFF
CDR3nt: TGCAGCGCTGACAGGGTAAATACCGGGGAGCTGTTTTTT